This TCR beta chain was captured in a study of T cell responses to AZD1222 COVID-19 vaccine. Overall study findings and caveats: Only a handful of AZD1222 recipients, five to seven in all, had baseline seropositivity. Most donors were white British and more were female, and clonal diversity was possibly underestimated. Nearly half of spike-specific TCRs reportedly target unmutated variant regions. Among vaccine-associated CD4 TCRs, coverage spanned spike, with dominance at 160-218 and 743-854.

A note on this clone: The antigen remains unidentified.

This CDR3 spans 18 amino acids. The V gene's germline CDR1 is MDHEN and CDR2 SYDVKM. V trimming: 7 bases; J trimming: 3 bases; junction bases outside the gene matches: 17. TCRdb's table, derived via immunoSEQ multiplex PCR, lists solely in-frame clones and lacks some. Of some 120,000 clones listed, 93% were seen once; the top ten hold about 3.1%. The receptor comes from an adult in good health. The chain is built from TRBV28 and TRBJ1-1, with 10 bases that match TRBD1. The material was peripheral blood, obtained on day 0 of AZD1222 vaccination. The CDR3 here is CASTSKGHPGTGDTEAFF. The CDR3 nucleotides read TGTGCCAGCACCTCCAAGGGGCATCCCGGGACAGGGGACACTGAAGCTTTCTTT.